Given below is one T cell receptor beta chain in context. This entry belongs to a study of blood T cell repertoires in COVID-19. Study as a whole: Sample material is recorded as cDNA or gDNA derived from T cells, B-cell-depleted T cells, or PBMCs.

The trim removed 2 bases at V and 6 bases at J, leaving 4 bases unmatched. CDR1 ENHRY and CDR2 SYGVKD come from the germline V gene. The CDR3 contains 15 residues. Original processing methods: Quantification of nucleated cells was approximated via reference gene primer amplification. The method was immunoSEQ multiplex PCR; TCRdb's version includes in-frame clones alone and lacks a portion of them. V and J calls and clone size are given by that table; D and trimming were obtained from the DNA. Among about 160,000 clones, 85% to 90% were seen once, and the ten largest hold about 3.9%. This rearrangement joins TRBV10-3 to TRBJ1-5; 10 positions match TRBD1. This TCR was recovered from a woman aged 70-85 years with acute or convalescent COVID-19. Input material: peripheral blood. CDR3 residues: CAISEGTGALQPQHF. The CDR3 DNA follows: TGTGCCATCAGTGAGGGGACAGGGGCCCTTCAGCCCCAGCATTTT.